The 32 T cell receptor beta chains given below trace back to one sample, sequenced in a study of T cell responses to AZD1222 COVID-19 vaccine. The protocol was immunoSEQ multiplex PCR, while the TCRdb copy is restricted to in-frame clones and leaves out a portion. The sample yields approximately 120,000 clones, approximately 90% seen once. The starting material was peripheral blood, obtained on day 0 of AZD1222 vaccination. The receptors here all came from an adult in good health.

This chain uses TRBV3-1 (or the pseudogene TRBV3-2) with TRBJ2-7; 10 bases agree with TRBD1. Trimming removed 3 bases from V and 5 bases from J; junction bases left unmatched: 7. Germline lookup yields CDR1 LGHDT and CDR2 YNNKEL (reference sequence). CDR3 length: 15 amino acids. CDR3 region: CASSHTGTGDHEQYF. CDR3 nucleotide sequence: TGTGCCAGCAGCCATACCGGGACAGGGGACCACGAGCAGTACTTC.

The chain uses TRBV6-5 and TRBJ1-1; perhaps TRBD1 as D (5 bases). CDR1 is MNHEY and CDR2 is SVGAGI in the germline V gene. V dropped 6 bases and J dropped 0 bases, with 11 bases sitting between them. CDR3 length: 14 residues. Here the CDR3 DNA reads TGTGCCAGCAGACAGGCCCACATGAACACTGAAGCTTTCTTT. Its protein product is CASRQAHMNTEAFF.

This clone was observed once. This rearrangement joins TRBV19 to TRBJ1-1, with D uncertain. V was cut by 4 bases and J by 1 base, with 13 bases left in between. There are 15 residues in the CDR3. The germline V gene encodes CDR1 LNHDA and CDR2 SQIVND (reference sequence). CDR3 coding DNA: TGTGCCAGTAGTACCTCGTGGAGTCCGAACACTGAAGCTTTCTTT. It translates to CASSTSWSPNTEAFF.

This chain uses TRBV20-1 with TRBJ1-1; D gene unclear. This CDR3 spans 11 amino acids. Looked up from germline, CDR1 is DFQATT and CDR2 is SNEGSKA (reference sequence). Between the trimmed V and J ends, which lost 6 bases and 2 bases, there was a span of 7 bases. The CDR3 is CSAPQNTEAFF. The CDR3 DNA is TGCAGTGCGCCCCAAAACACTGAAGCTTTCTTT.

The chain links TRBV30 to TRBJ1-1, with a tentative D call TRBD1 (6 bases). Germline V CDR1 and CDR2: GTSNPN, SVGIG (reference sequence). This CDR3 has 14 amino acids. Trimming shortened V by 4 bases and J by 4 bases, and 16 bases separated the two germline ends. CDR3 protein: CAWMIQGPSTEAFF. The CDR3 DNA reads TGTGCCTGGATGATTCAGGGGCCGAGCACTGAAGCTTTCTTT.

This rearrangement joins TRBV29-1 to TRBJ1-5, with D unresolved. V lost 4 bases, J lost 9 bases, and 16 bases lay in between. The germline V gene encodes CDR1 SQVTM and CDR2 ANQGSEA. The CDR3 is 13 amino acids. Here the CDR3 reads CSVGDNLYRPQHF. Here the CDR3 DNA reads TGCAGCGTTGGTGACAACCTCTATCGGCCCCAGCATTTT.

The chain combines TRBV5-1 with TRBJ2-1, with 10 bases lining up with TRBD2. This CDR3 is built from 15 residues. Germline assignment: CDR1 SGHRS and CDR2 YFSETQ. Trimming took 2 bases from V and 2 from J; bases not matched to a gene: 1. The CDR3 region is CASSLLAGTYNEQFF. Here the CDR3 DNA reads TGCGCCAGCAGCTTACTAGCGGGGACCTACAATGAGCAGTTCTTC.

V gene TRBV7-2 combines with J gene TRBJ1-5, with D hard to call. V lost 3 bases and J 3 bases, leaving 15 bases between the germline ends. This CDR3 has 16 residues. Germline CDR1 reads SGHTA; CDR2 reads FQGNSA. The CDR3 loop reads CASSFAAVSNNQPQHF. The CDR3 DNA is TGTGCCAGCAGCTTCGCGGCTGTGAGTAACAATCAGCCCCAGCATTTT.

The J gene is TRBJ2-5, the V gene TRBV10-3; TRBD1 aligns across 10 bases. The V gene's germline CDR1 is ENHRY and CDR2 SYGVKD. The trim removed 8 bases at V and 2 bases at J, leaving 11 bases unmatched. CDR3 length equals 16 residues. In nucleotides, the CDR3 is TGTGCCATCGGAAGATCAGACAGGGGGCAGCAAGAGACCCAGTACTTC. Amino acid sequence: CAIGRSDRGQQETQYF.

This clone was recorded once. The chain combines TRBV6-5 with TRBJ2-3, with D possibly being TRBD1 (6 bases). CDR3 length: 12 amino acids. CDR1 MNHEY and CDR2 SVGAGI come from the germline V gene. V gave up 7 bases and J gave up 1 base, with 6 bases separating them. The CDR3 here is CASTGGTDTQYF. The CDR3 DNA reads TGTGCCAGCACAGGGGGCACAGATACGCAGTATTTT.

J is TRBJ1-6 and V is TRBV7-2; tentatively, D is TRBD1 (6 bases). Trimming removed 4 bases at V and 7 bases at J, with 11 bases between. The germline V gene has CDR1 SGHTA and CDR2 FQGNSA. The CDR3 is 14 amino acids. Written as DNA, the CDR3 is TGTGCCAGCAGCTCGGGGGGCTGGAATTCACCCCTCCACTTT. Translating it yields CASSSGGWNSPLHF.

The chain uses TRBV5-6 and TRBJ1-1, with D hard to call. The V end was cut by 0 bases, the J end by 0 bases, with 6 bases between. The CDR3 is made up of 14 amino acids. CDR1 and CDR2 from the germline V gene are SGHDT and YYEEEE. The CDR3 sequence is CASSLVGVNTEAFF. CDR3 DNA: TGTGCCAGCAGCTTGGTCGGAGTGAACACTGAAGCTTTCTTT.

V gene TRBV28 combines with J gene TRBJ2-3; 7 bases match TRBD1. The J segment lost 2 bases and the V segment lost 5 bases, leaving 7 bases of the junction unmatched. Germline CDR1 is MDHEN and CDR2 is SYDVKM. The CDR3 covers 15 residues. In DNA, the CDR3 is TGTGCCAGCAGTCCGTCCGGGACAGCCACAGATACGCAGTATTTT. Translation: CASSPSGTATDTQYF.

The genes are TRBV10-3 and TRBJ2-7, with 8 positions matching TRBD1. Trimming cost V 2 bases and J 2 bases; bases outside gene matches: 5. Germline CDR1 is ENHRY and CDR2 is SYGVKD. The CDR3 spans 15 residues. As DNA, the CDR3 is TGTGCCATCAGTGAGCCGAGGGACAGGCCCTACGAGCAGTACTTC. As protein: CAISEPRDRPYEQYF.

The V and J genes are TRBV30 and TRBJ1-1; the match to TRBD1 covers 9 bases. Germline lookup yields CDR1 GTSNPN and CDR2 SVGIG (reference sequence). Trimming took 3 bases from V and 5 from J; bases not matched to a gene: 13. This CDR3 has 16 residues. The CDR3 DNA sequence: TGTGCCTGGAGGCTAGGTACTTGGGACAGGGAGACTGAAGCTTTCTTT. Residues: CAWRLGTWDRETEAFF. Full variable domain (missing parts from reference TRBV30 and TRBJ1-1): SQTIHQWPATLVQPVGSPLSLECTVEGTSNPNLYWYRQAAGRGLQLLFYSVGIGQISSEVPQNLSASRPQDRQFILSSKKLLLSDSGFYLCAWRLGTWDRETEAFFGQGTRLTVV.

The chain joins TRBV2 to TRBJ1-5, with 11 positions matching TRBD1. CDR3 length equals 14 residues. In germline, CDR1 is SNHLY, CDR2 FYNNEI. Trimming took 4 bases from V and 7 from J; bases not matched to a gene: 3. As DNA, the CDR3 is TGTGCCAGCAGTGGGACAGGGGGCACCCAGCCCCAGCATTTT. It encodes CASSGTGGTQPQHF. The whole variable domain, remainder taken from reference TRBV2 and TRBJ1-5, is EPEVTQTPSHQVTQMGQEVILRCVPISNHLYFYWYRQILGQKVEFLVSFYNNEISEKSEIFDDQFSVERPDGSNFTLKIRSTKLEDSAMYFCASSGTGGTQPQHFGDGTRLSIL.

The CDR3 sequence is CASTPSGGEISEQYF. The CDR3 coding sequence is TGCGCCAGCACGCCCAGCGGGGGGGAAATTAGCGAGCAGTACTTC. The chain combines TRBV10-1 with TRBJ2-7; 10 nucleotides line up with TRBD2. This CDR3 region has 15 residues. Germline V gene lookup returns CDR1 WNHNN and CDR2 SYGVQD (reference sequence). Trimming at V came to 7 bases and at J to 6 bases, leaving 12 bases not matched to a gene.

V and J are TRBV7-3 and TRBJ2-5; TRBD1 agrees at 9 bases. The CDR3 totals 15 residues. After removal of 2 bases from V and 2 bases from J, the junction contained 3 bases not matched to a gene. Germline loops: CDR1 SGHTA, CDR2 FQGTGA. CDR3 sequence (DNA): TGTGCCAGCAGCTTAGGGGGGACAGGGCAAGAGACCCAGTACTTC. Translated: CASSLGGTGQETQYF.

The chain carries TRBV7-3 and TRBJ2-3; weak D call: TRBD2 (5 bases). Germline CDR1 SGHTA, CDR2 FQGTGA. Trimming removed 2 bases from V and 2 bases from J, with 32 bases in between. This CDR3 spans 22 amino acids. CDR3 in amino acids: CASSLSVLVPSPRNGYTDTQYF. The DNA of the CDR3 is TGTGCCAGCAGCTTATCGGTACTAGTACCCTCCCCCAGGAATGGATACACAGATACGCAGTATTTT.

This chain connects TRBV7-8 to TRBJ2-1; tentative D call: TRBD2 (5 bases). V was cut by 1 base and J by 3 bases, with 13 bases left in between. The CDR3 covers 16 residues. Germline CDR1 SGHVS, CDR2 FQNEAQ. CDR3 sequence reads: CASSLVGVVIYNEQFF. The DNA of the CDR3 is TGTGCCAGCAGCTTAGTCGGGGTTGTAATCTACAATGAGCAGTTCTTC. Drawing the rest from reference TRBV7-8 and TRBJ2-1, the complete variable domain is GAGVSQSPRYKVAKRGQDVALRCDPISGHVSLFWYQQALGQGPEFLTYFQNEAQLDKSGLPSDRFFAERPEGSVSTLKIQRTQQEDSAVYLCASSLVGVVIYNEQFFGPGTRLTVL.

CDR3 coding DNA: TGTGCCAGCAACCCGAGGGGCTATAATTCACCCCTCCACTTT. Amino acids: CASNPRGYNSPLHF. The chain combines TRBV5-6 with TRBJ1-6, with a tentative D call TRBD1 (5 bases). V dropped 6 bases and J dropped 3 bases, with 10 bases sitting between them. Germline V lookup: CDR1 SGHDT, CDR2 YYEEEE. There are 14 residues in the CDR3.

The chain combines TRBV4-1 with TRBJ1-4; D uncertain. The CDR3 is 15 residues long. Trimming stripped 4 bases from V and 0 bases from J, with 9 bases between. CDR1 is MGHRA and CDR2 is YSYEKL in the germline V gene. CDR3 nucleotide sequence: TGCGCCAGCAGCCGGATGAGCACAACTAATGAAAAACTGTTTTTT. Encoded protein: CASSRMSTTNEKLFF.

This chain links TRBV21-1 with TRBJ2-7; the tabulated D call, TRBD2, remains unverified against the DNA. TRBV21-1 counts as a pseudogene. The CDR3 is 18 amino acids. The CDR3 spells CASSKRTGMGFGSYEQYF. DNA of the CDR3: TGTGCCAGCAGCAAACGAACGGGGATGGGGTTCGGCTCCTACGAGCAGTACTTC.

The V and J genes are TRBV28 and TRBJ2-7; D unclear. The CDR3 is made up of 12 amino acids. Germline V gene sequence: CDR1 MDHEN, CDR2 SYDVKM. Trimming took 4 bases from V and 6 from J, leaving 10 bases between them. The CDR3 here is CASSYINSEQYF. The CDR3 DNA is TGTGCCAGCAGTTACATTAATTCCGAGCAGTACTTC. Drawing the rest from reference TRBV28 and TRBJ2-7, the complete variable domain is DVKVTQSSRYLVKRTGEKVFLECVQDMDHENMFWYRQDPGLGLRLIYFSYDVKMKEKGDIPEGYSVSREKKERFSLILESASTNQTSMYLCASSYINSEQYFGPGTRLTVT.

The V and J genes are TRBV7-2 and TRBJ1-2; D ambiguous. CDR1 is SGHTA and CDR2 is FQGNSA in the germline V gene. CDR3 length equals 14 residues. The V and J ends lost 4 bases and 3 bases respectively, with 12 bases between them. CDR3 amino acids: CASSSSGEYYGYTF. The CDR3 nucleotides are TGTGCCAGCAGCTCCTCCGGGGAGTACTATGGCTACACCTTC. The complete variable domain, with remaining parts taken from reference TRBV7-2 and TRBJ1-2, reads GAGVSQSPSNKVTEKGKDVELRCDPISGHTALYWYRQSLGQGLEFLIYFQGNSAPDKSGLPSDRFSAERTGGSVSTLTIQRTQQEDSAVYLCASSSSGEYYGYTFGSGTRLTVV.

The table lists this clone with a count of one. The V and J genes are TRBV6-5 and TRBJ1-2, with D possibly matching TRBD1 (6 bases). CDR3 length: 15 residues. The germline V gene encodes CDR1 MNHEY and CDR2 SVGAGI. Trimming took off 0 bases at V and 6 bases at J, with 14 bases between the two ends. CDR3 loop: CASSYSPGELNGYTF. CDR3 sequence (DNA): TGTGCCAGCAGTTACTCTCCAGGGGAATTAAATGGCTACACCTTC.

This chain joins TRBV7-9 and TRBJ1-3; D is ambiguous. With 3 bases removed from V and 0 bases from J, the gap between germline ends came to 9 bases. This CDR3 comprises 15 residues. Germline values: CDR1 SEHNR, CDR2 FQNEAQ (reference sequence). CDR3: CASSFSASSGNTIYF. CDR3 sequence (DNA): TGTGCCAGCAGCTTTAGTGCGAGCTCTGGAAACACCATATATTTT.

The J gene is TRBJ2-1, the V gene TRBV5-1; D gene ambiguous. The germline gives CDR1 SGHRS, CDR2 YFSETQ. The CDR3 totals 18 residues. V was shortened by 4 bases and J by 0 bases, with 20 bases between the two germline ends. CDR3 loop: CASSPFGLVLSSYNEQFF. CDR3 nucleotide sequence: TGCGCCAGCAGCCCCTTTGGCCTAGTGTTAAGCTCCTACAATGAGCAGTTCTTC.

V gene TRBV27 combines with J gene TRBJ2-1; D gene ambiguous. This CDR3 comprises 16 residues. Germline lookup yields CDR1 MNHEY and CDR2 SMNVEV (reference sequence). With 4 bases removed from V and 5 bases from J, the gap between germline ends came to 18 bases. The chain's CDR3 is CASSSPFSRQHNEQFF. The CDR3 DNA is TGTGCCAGCAGTTCCCCCTTTTCGCGGCAACACAATGAGCAGTTCTTC.

The chain is built from TRBV9 and TRBJ2-3; D call uncertain. CDR1 and CDR2 from the germline V gene are SGDLS and YYNGEE. V was trimmed by 4 bases and J by 3 bases, leaving 9 bases between them. The CDR3 is made up of 13 amino acids. The CDR3 DNA reads as TGTGCCAGCAGCCCCCCCTTTACAGATACGCAGTATTTT. Its protein is CASSPPFTDTQYF. Full variable domain (missing parts from reference TRBV9 and TRBJ2-3): DSGVTQTPKHLITATGQRVTLRCSPRSGDLSVYWYQQSLDQGLQFLIQYYNGEERAKGNILERFSAQQFPDLHSELNLSSLELGDSALYFCASSPPFTDTQYFGPGTRLTVL.

CDR3 nucleotides: TGTGCCATCAGACAGAACACTGAAGCTTTCTTT. Protein: CAIRQNTEAFF. V and J are TRBV10-3 and TRBJ1-1; D unresolved. CDR3 size: 11 residues. Deletions cut 6 bases from V and 1 base from J, with 3 bases between. The germline CDR1 and CDR2 sequences are ENHRY and SYGVKD.

This clone was observed a handful of times. J is TRBJ1-1 and V is TRBV20-1, with D tentatively TRBD1 (6 bases). The length of the CDR3 is 14 residues. Germline V CDR1 and CDR2: DFQATT, SNEGSKA (reference sequence). Trimming took 3 bases from V and 4 from J, leaving 15 bases between them. The CDR3 sequence is CSASAQGGTTEAFF. The DNA for the CDR3 is TGCAGTGCTAGTGCTCAAGGGGGGACCACTGAAGCTTTCTTT.